The clone carrying this TCR beta chain was detected only a few times. The source of the sample is a study of identical twins. CDR3 length: 15 amino acids. V was pared by 5 bases and J by 0 bases, with 12 bases between. CDR1 and CDR2 (germline): SGHTA, FQGTGA. MiXCR, applied by TCRdb to the 5' RACE reads, yields one record per CDR3 protein. The data hold 400,000 to 500,000 distinct CDR3 sequences, with about 13% observed a single time. This same sample was also part of a study on yellow fever vaccine responses in identical twins.

This sequence joins TRBV7-3 and TRBJ2-3; no reliable D call. The TCR was taken from a woman younger than 30 in good health. The sequenced sample consisted of CD4+ T cells sorted from blood. The DNA for the CDR3 is TGTGCCAGCAGCCTTTGGGCCTCTAGCACAGATACGCAGTATTTT. Protein sequence: CASSLWASSTDTQYF.